The following is a T cell receptor (beta chain) sequence with its context. The antigen is undetermined. Only in-frame clones appear in the TCRdb table, and some are missing; sequencing was by immunoSEQ multiplex PCR. The sample contains more than 45,000 clones, under 95% of which appear only once. Baseline, cycle 4 day 1, and cycle 7 day 1 were the blood sampling points. The data were taken from a study of OX40 agonist ivuxolimab in advanced cancers. Findings and caveats of the study: The study found among the lowest clonal expansion in partial responders at 0.1-3.0 mg/kg. In the 0.1 to 3.0 mg/kg range, CD4+ and CD8+ blood T cells had expanded clonally by week 6. Some nonresponders also had low normalized T-cell clonal expansion.

The clonotype comes from an adult with an advanced solid tumor such as melanoma, head and neck, liver or kidney cancer. Source: CD4+ or CD8+ T cells sorted from blood, taken in a trial of the OX40 agonist ivuxolimab.

Written as DNA, the CDR3 is TGTGCCAGCAGCCCCGGACTAGCGGGAGCCGGTTCCGAGCAGTACTTC. The encoded protein is CASSPGLAGAGSEQYF. V usage is TRBV13 and J usage is TRBJ2-7; 13 nucleotides line up with TRBD2. CDR3 length equals 16 residues. Germline V lookup: CDR1 PRHDT, CDR2 FYEKMQ (reference sequence). V lost 5 bases to trimming and J lost 6 bases; unmatched junction nucleotides: 10. Full variable domain (missing parts from reference TRBV13 and TRBJ2-7): AAGVIQSPRHLIKEKRETATLKCYPIPRHDTVYWYQQGPGQDPQFLISFYEKMQSDKGSIPDRFSAQQFSDYHSELNMSSLELGDSALYFCASSPGLAGAGSEQYFGPGTRLTVT.